This paragraph reports one T cell receptor (beta chain). Its specificity is unknown. The sample comes from a study of cytomegalovirus exposure and HLA in healthy donors. Notes on the study in general: The authors considered a cluster of highly shared sequence variants likely to be a sequencing artifact. Associated with cytomegalovirus, according to the listing, were some 180 TCR beta chains.

V was trimmed by 4 bases and J by 2 bases, leaving 19 bases between them. The length of the CDR3 is 16 residues. Germline V CDR1 and CDR2: SGHRS, YFSETQ. Primers included in the PCR were 60 Vbeta and 13 Jbeta primers. Using immunoSEQ multiplex PCR, the repertoire was profiled, and TCRdb retains in-frame clones only, with some absent. This table holds some 130,000 clones, 80% found once. V and J are TRBV5-1 and TRBJ2-7, with D possibly matching TRBD1 (7 bases). Sequencing used PBMCs. The source is a male donor in good health and CMV-seronegative. This CDR3 reads CASSIDAGTEAYEQYF. For the CDR3, the DNA is TGCGCCAGCAGCATTGATGCGGGGACAGAGGCCTACGAGCAGTACTTC.